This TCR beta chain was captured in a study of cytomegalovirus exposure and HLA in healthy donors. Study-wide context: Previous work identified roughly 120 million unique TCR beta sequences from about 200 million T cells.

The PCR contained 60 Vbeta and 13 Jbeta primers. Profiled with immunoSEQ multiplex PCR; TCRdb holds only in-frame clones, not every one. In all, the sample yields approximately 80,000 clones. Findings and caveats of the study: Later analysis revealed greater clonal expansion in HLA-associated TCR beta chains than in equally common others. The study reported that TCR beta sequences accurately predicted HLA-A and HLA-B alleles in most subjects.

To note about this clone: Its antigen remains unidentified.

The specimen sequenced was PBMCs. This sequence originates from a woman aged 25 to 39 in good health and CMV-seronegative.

CDR3 protein: CASSQEGTGGLGTQYF. DNA of the CDR3: TGCGCCAGCAGCCAAGAGGGGACAGGGGGTTTGGGGACCCAGTACTTC. The J gene is TRBJ2-5, the V gene TRBV4-1; 11 bases line up with TRBD1. The CDR3 runs to 16 residues. Germline V gene lookup returns CDR1 MGHRA and CDR2 YSYEKL. V gave up 0 bases and J gave up 7 bases; unmatched junction bases: 7.